What follows are 16 T cell receptor beta chains derived from one specimen sequenced in a study of blood T cell repertoires in COVID-19. Method: immunoSEQ multiplex PCR; TCRdb's copy keeps in-frame clones and lacks some. This repertoire shows over 300,000 clones, around 86% found once; its top ten account for under 11%. The sample comprised PBMCs or T cells enriched from blood (not recorded which). The receptors come from a woman between 18 and 30 years old who had recovered from COVID-19.

The gene calls are TRBV7-9 and TRBJ2-1; the D gene is possibly TRBD1 (7 bases). CDR1 and CDR2 (germline): SEHNR, FQNEAQ (reference sequence). V lost 5 bases to trimming and J lost 2 bases, with 13 bases between them. CDR3 length equals 15 residues. The CDR3 DNA is TGTGCCAGCAGCCAGGGGGGAGGTACCTACAATGAGCAGTTCTTC. It encodes CASSQGGGTYNEQFF.

The CDR3 DNA sequence: TGTGCCAGCAGTCCTAAACAGGACGACGAAGAGACCCAGTACTTC. Translating it yields CASSPKQDDEETQYF. The rearrangement uses TRBV6-9 and TRBJ2-5; a possible D gene is TRBD1 (5 bases). V was shortened by 5 bases and J by 3 bases, with 16 bases between the two germline ends. The CDR3 consists of 15 residues. In germline, CDR1 is MNHGY, CDR2 SVAAGI.

This clone was picked up one time. V is TRBV5-1 and J is TRBJ2-3; D perhaps matches TRBD2 (7 bases). CDR1 is SGHRS, CDR2 YFSETQ, per germline. Trimming removed 4 bases from V and 1 base from J, with 22 bases in between. CDR3 size: 18 residues. The CDR3 sequence is CASSPDGQRGWGTDTQYF. The CDR3 DNA is TGCGCCAGCAGCCCGGACGGACAGCGGGGCTGGGGCACAGATACGCAGTATTTT. Full variable domain (remainder filled in from reference TRBV5-1 and TRBJ2-3): KAGVTQTPRYLIKTRGQQVTLSCSPISGHRSVSWYQQTPGQGLQFLFEYFSETQRNKGNFPGRFSGRQFSNSRSEMNVSTLELGDSALYLCASSPDGQRGWGTDTQYFGPGTRLTVL.

The chain carries TRBV7-3 and TRBJ1-3, with a tentative D call TRBD1 (6 bases). This CDR3 is built from 17 residues. CDR1 and CDR2 from the germline V gene are SGHTA and FQGTGA. Trimming pared 5 bases from V and 0 bases from J, leaving 17 bases between. The CDR3 DNA reads as TGTGCCAGCAGCCACGAAAGACAGGACATCTCTGGAAACACCATATATTTT. The encoded protein is CASSHERQDISGNTIYF.

This chain connects TRBV7-2 to TRBJ2-3, with a weak D call TRBD1 (5 bases). Germline values: CDR1 SGHTA, CDR2 FQGNSA. Trimming removed 5 bases at V and 1 base at J, with 16 bases between. The CDR3 sequence is 16 residues long. CDR3 coding DNA: TGTGCCAGCAGCCTTATATTGACAGTTCGCACAGATACGCAGTATTTT. This translates into CASSLILTVRTDTQYF.

The chain recombines TRBV19 with TRBJ2-1; 7 bases line up with TRBD2. V lost 5 bases and J lost 8; bases outside the gene matches: 9. The CDR3 is 14 amino acids. The germline V gene has CDR1 LNHDA and CDR2 SQIVND (reference sequence). The CDR3 nucleotides read TGTGCCAGTAGTTCACCGGGGGGTATCGATGAGCAGTTCTTC. Its translation: CASSSPGGIDEQFF.

The rearrangement joins TRBV2 to TRBJ2-2, with TRBD1 matching over 9 bases. The CDR3 length is 15 residues. Trimming took 7 bases from V and 5 from J; bases not matched to a gene: 8. Germline CDR1 SNHLY, CDR2 FYNNEI. CDR3 amino acids: CASTRDREGTGELFF. CDR3 DNA sequence: TGTGCCAGCACAAGGGACAGGGAGGGAACCGGGGAGCTGTTTTTT.

The J gene is TRBJ1-2, the V gene TRBV5-1, with TRBD1 matching over 8 bases. Looked up from germline, CDR1 is SGHRS and CDR2 is YFSETQ. Germline trimming cut 3 bases from V and 7 bases from J; bases unmatched to any gene: 20. The CDR3 spans 18 residues. The CDR3 nucleotides read TGCGCCAGCAGCTGGCCGGCCCGAGAAGGCAGGGGGCCGGTTGGCTACACCTTC. This codes for CASSWPAREGRGPVGYTF.

The V call is TRBV28, the J call TRBJ2-3; 9 nucleotides line up with TRBD1. The junction had 2 bases not matched to a gene; V was cut back by 2 bases and J by 5 bases. Per the germline V gene, CDR1 is MDHEN and CDR2 is SYDVKM. The CDR3 is made up of 14 amino acids. The CDR3 DNA sequence: TGTGCCAGCAGTTTACCGGACAGGGGAGATACGCAGTATTTT. Translated, it gives CASSLPDRGDTQYF.

This clone is a singleton in its sample. This chain links TRBV5-1 with TRBJ2-3; D gene unclear. The CDR3 sequence is 13 residues long. Trimming left V 1 base short and J 5 bases short, with 8 bases between. In germline, CDR1 is SGHRS, CDR2 YFSETQ. CDR3 DNA: TGCGCCAGCAGCTTGCTCTTAATAGATACGCAGTATTTT. This codes for CASSLLLIDTQYF.

The rearrangement links TRBV5-5 to TRBJ2-3; 8 bases map to TRBD2. The CDR3 has 17 amino acids. The V and J ends lost 3 bases and 4 bases, in that order; junction bases with no gene match: 13. Germline values: CDR1 SGHKS, CDR2 YYEKEE (reference sequence). CDR3 coding DNA: TGTGCCAGCAGCTCGCCAGCGGGACTAGGGGGTCCAGATACGCAGTATTTT. Protein: CASSSPAGLGGPDTQYF.

The V gene is TRBV28, the J gene TRBJ1-1; no firm D call. This CDR3 comprises 12 residues. Trimming shortened V by 6 bases and J by 3 bases, and 8 bases separated the two germline ends. Germline-derived CDR1 and CDR2 are MDHEN and SYDVKM. The CDR3: CASSLSYTEAFF. CDR3 in DNA: TGTGCCAGCAGCCTTAGCTACACTGAAGCTTTCTTT.

Here the CDR3 DNA reads TGCGCCAGCAGCCAAGGACTAGCGGGCATTTCTGGGGCCAACGTCCTGACTTTC. Encoded protein: CASSQGLAGISGANVLTF. The rearrangement links TRBV4-1 to TRBJ2-6; 10 bases fit TRBD2. V shed 1 base and J 1 base; nucleotides not matched to a gene: 4. Germline V gene lookup returns CDR1 MGHRA and CDR2 YSYEKL. The CDR3 runs 18 residues.

The chain joins TRBV3-1 (or the pseudogene TRBV3-2) to TRBJ1-2; possible D gene TRBD1, 5 bases. Germline V lookup: CDR1 LGHDT, CDR2 YNNKEL (reference sequence). CDR3 length: 13 amino acids. With 1 base removed from V and 8 bases from J, the gap between germline ends came to 11 bases. DNA of the CDR3: TGTGCCAGCAGCCAAGGGGACTCCAGCGGCTACACCTTC. This encodes CASSQGDSSGYTF.

The chain couples TRBV7-9 to TRBJ2-1; D is unclear. The CDR3 spans 13 residues. The V gene's germline CDR1 is SEHNR and CDR2 FQNEAQ (reference sequence). V gave up 1 base and J gave up 9 bases, with 10 bases separating them. The CDR3 protein is CASSLEQTREQFF. As DNA, the CDR3 is TGTGCCAGCAGCTTAGAGCAGACTCGTGAGCAGTTCTTC. The full variable domain, in which reference TRBV7-9 and TRBJ2-1 provide the parts outside the CDR3, is DTGVSQNPRHKITKRGQNVTFRCDPISEHNRLYWYRQTLGQGPEFLTYFQNEAQLEKSRLLSDRFSAERPKGSFSTLEIQRTEQGDSAMYLCASSLEQTREQFFGPGTRLTVL.

The chain joins TRBV30 to TRBJ1-5; maybe TRBD1 (6 bases). Per germline, CDR1 GTSNPN and CDR2 SVGIG (reference sequence). V was pared by 2 bases and J by 6 bases, with 11 bases between. The CDR3 contains 13 residues. CDR3 bases: TGTGCCTGGAGTCCGAGGGGGATTCAGCCCCAGCATTTT. Its translation: CAWSPRGIQPQHF. Using reference TRBV30 and TRBJ1-5 for the parts outside the CDR3, the full variable domain is SQTIHQWPATLVQPVGSPLSLECTVEGTSNPNLYWYRQAAGRGLQLLFYSVGIGQISSEVPQNLSASRPQDRQFILSSKKLLLSDSGFYLCAWSPRGIQPQHFGDGTRLSIL.